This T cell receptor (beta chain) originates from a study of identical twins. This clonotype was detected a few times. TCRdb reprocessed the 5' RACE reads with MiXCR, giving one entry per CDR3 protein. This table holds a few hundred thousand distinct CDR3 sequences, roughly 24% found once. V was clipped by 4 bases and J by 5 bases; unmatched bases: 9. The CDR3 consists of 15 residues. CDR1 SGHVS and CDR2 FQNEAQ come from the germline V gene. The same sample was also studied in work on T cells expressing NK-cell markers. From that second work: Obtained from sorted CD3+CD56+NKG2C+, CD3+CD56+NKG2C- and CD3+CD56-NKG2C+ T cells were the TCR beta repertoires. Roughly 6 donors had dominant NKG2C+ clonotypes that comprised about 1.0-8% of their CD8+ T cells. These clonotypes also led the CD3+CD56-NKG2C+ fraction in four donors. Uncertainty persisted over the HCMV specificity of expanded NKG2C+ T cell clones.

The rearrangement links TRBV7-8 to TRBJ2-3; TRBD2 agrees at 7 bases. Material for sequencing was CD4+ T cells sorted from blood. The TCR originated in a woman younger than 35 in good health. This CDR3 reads CASSYGSAGVDTQYF. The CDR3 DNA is TGTGCCAGCAGCTACGGGTCGGCGGGAGTAGATACGCAGTATTTT.